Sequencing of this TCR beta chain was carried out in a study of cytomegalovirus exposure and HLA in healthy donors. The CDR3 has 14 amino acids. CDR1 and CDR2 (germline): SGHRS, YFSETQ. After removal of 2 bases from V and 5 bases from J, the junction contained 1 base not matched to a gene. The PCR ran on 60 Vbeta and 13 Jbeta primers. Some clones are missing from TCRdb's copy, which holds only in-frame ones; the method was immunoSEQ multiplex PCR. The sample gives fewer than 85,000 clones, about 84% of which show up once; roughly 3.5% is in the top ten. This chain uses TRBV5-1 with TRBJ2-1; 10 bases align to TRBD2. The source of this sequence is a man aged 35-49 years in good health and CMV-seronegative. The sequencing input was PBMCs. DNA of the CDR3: TGCGCCAGCAGCTTACTAGCGGGGAACAATGAGCAGTTCTTC. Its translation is CASSLLAGNNEQFF.